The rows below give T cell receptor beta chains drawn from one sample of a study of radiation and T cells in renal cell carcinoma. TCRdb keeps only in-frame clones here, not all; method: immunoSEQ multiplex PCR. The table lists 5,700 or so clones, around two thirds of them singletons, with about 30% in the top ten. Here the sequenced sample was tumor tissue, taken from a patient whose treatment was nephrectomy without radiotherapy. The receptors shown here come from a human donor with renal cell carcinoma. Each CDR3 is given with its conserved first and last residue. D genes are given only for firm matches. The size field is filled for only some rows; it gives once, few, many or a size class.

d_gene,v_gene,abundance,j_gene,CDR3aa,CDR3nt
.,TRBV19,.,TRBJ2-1,CASSIWQGNNEQFF,TGTGCCAGTAGTATCTGGCAGGGAAACAATGAGCAGTTCTTC
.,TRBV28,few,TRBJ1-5,CASSLGVNQPQHF,TGTGCCAGCAGTTTAGGGGTCAATCAGCCCCAGCATTTT
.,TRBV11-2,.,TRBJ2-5,CASSLEGSPYETQYF,TGTGCCAGCAGCTTAGAGGGGAGTCCTTACGAGACCCAGTACTTC
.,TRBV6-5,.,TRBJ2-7,CASREYPLNTWYF,TGTGCCAGTAGGGAATACCCTCTCAATACGTGGTACTTC
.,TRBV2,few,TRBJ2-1,CASSEGGKYSNEQFF,TGTGCCAGCAGTGAAGGGGGGAAGTATAGCAATGAGCAGTTCTTC
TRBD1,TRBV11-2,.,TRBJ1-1,CASSNWDRGTEAFF,TGTGCCAGCAGCAACTGGGACAGGGGTACTGAAGCTTTCTTT
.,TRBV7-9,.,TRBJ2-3,CASSLQGTDTQYF,TGTGCCAGCAGCTTACAGGGCACAGATACGCAGTATTTT
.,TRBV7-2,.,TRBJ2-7,CASSLETDYEQYF,TGTGCCAGCAGCTTAGAGACTGACTACGAGCAGTACTTC
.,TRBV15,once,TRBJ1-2,CATSRDRGAGGYTF,TGTGCCACCAGCAGGGACCGAGGGGCCGGCGGCTACACCTTC
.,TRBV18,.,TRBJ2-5,CASSPPSGGSGTQYF,TGTGCCAGCTCACCACCGTCAGGAGGTTCCGGAACCCAGTACTTC
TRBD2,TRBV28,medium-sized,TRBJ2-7,CASSEREQHEQYF,TGTGCCAGCAGTGAGCGGGAGCAACACGAGCAGTACTTC
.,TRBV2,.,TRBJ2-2,CASSGGIGELFF,TGTGCCAGCAGTGGGGGGATCGGGGAGCTGTTTTTT
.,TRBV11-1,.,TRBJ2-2,CASSGQSDTGELFF,TGTGCCAGCAGCGGACAGTCGGACACCGGGGAGCTGTTTTTT
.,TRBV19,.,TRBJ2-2,CASNGQGYTGELFF,TGTGCCAGTAATGGCCAGGGGTACACCGGGGAGCTGTTTTTT
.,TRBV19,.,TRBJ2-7,CASSLESEQYF,TGTGCCAGTAGCCTCGAGTCCGAGCAGTACTTC
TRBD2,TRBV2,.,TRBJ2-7,CASSFGTSGTGAYEQYF,TGTGCCAGCAGTTTCGGGACTAGCGGAACAGGGGCGTACGAGCAGTACTTC
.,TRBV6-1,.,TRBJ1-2,CASSEVGGLANYGYTF,TGTGCCAGCAGTGAAGTCGGCGGATTAGCTAACTATGGCTACACCTTC
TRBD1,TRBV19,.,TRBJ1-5,CASKGDSGTNQPQHF,TGTGCCAGTAAAGGGGACAGCGGTACCAATCAGCCCCAGCATTTT
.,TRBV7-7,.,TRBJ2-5,CASSQSRGETQYF,TGTGCTAGCAGCCAGAGCCGAGGGGAGACCCAGTACTTC
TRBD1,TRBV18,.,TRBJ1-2,CASSPGQGEYGYTF,TGTGCCAGCTCACCGGGACAGGGGGAGTATGGCTACACCTTC
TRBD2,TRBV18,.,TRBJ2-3,CASSPARLAGGTDTQYF,TGTGCCAGCTCACCTGCCCGACTAGCGGGAGGCACAGATACGCAGTATTTT
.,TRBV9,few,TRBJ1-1,CASSVSQGGTEAFF,TGTGCCAGCAGCGTATCTCAGGGAGGCACTGAAGCTTTCTTT
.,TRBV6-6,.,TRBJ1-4,CASSYGFEQGLKKLFF,TGTGCCAGCAGTTACGGTTTTGAGCAGGGGTTGAAAAAACTGTTTTTT
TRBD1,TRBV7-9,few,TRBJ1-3,CASSLGGTGRNTIYF,TGTGCCAGCAGCTTAGGGGGGACAGGCCGAAACACCATATATTTT
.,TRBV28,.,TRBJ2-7,CASSSNSYEQYF,TGTGCCAGCAGCTCAAACTCCTACGAGCAGTACTTC
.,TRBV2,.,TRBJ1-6,CASSEDGGNSPLHF,TGTGCCAGCAGTGAAGACGGGGGGAATTCACCCCTCCACTTT
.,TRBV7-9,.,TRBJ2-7,CASSPGTAVYEQYF,TGTGCCAGCAGCCCCGGGACGGCCGTTTACGAGCAGTACTTC
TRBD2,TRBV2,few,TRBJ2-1,CASLVGAGVYNEQFF,TGTGCCAGCTTAGTAGGAGCGGGAGTCTACAATGAGCAGTTCTTC
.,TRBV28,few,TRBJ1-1,CASSLAPHGGLNTEAFF,TGTGCCAGCAGTTTAGCACCCCACGGGGGCCTGAACACTGAAGCTTTCTTT
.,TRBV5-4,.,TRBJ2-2,CASSPGQGWTGELFF,TGTGCCAGCAGCCCCGGGCAGGGGTGGACCGGGGAGCTGTTTTTT
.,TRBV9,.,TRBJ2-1,CASSLGLLDEQFF,TGTGCCAGCAGCCTCGGACTACTCGATGAGCAGTTCTTC
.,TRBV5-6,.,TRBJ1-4,CASSFFGGIRAEKLFF,TGTGCCAGCAGCTTTTTTGGCGGCATTCGTGCCGAAAAACTGTTTTTT
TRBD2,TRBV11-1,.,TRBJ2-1,CASSTGTSGSHEQFF,TGTGCCAGCAGCACCGGGACTAGCGGGAGCCATGAGCAGTTCTTC
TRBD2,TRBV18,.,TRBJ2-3,CASSQLSGLAGGNTDTQYF,TGTGCCAGCTCACAACTCTCGGGACTAGCGGGAGGGAACACAGATACGCAGTATTTT
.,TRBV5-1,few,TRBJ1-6,CASSLRGVRYNSPLHF,TGCGCCAGCAGCTTGCGGGGGGTCCGCTATAATTCACCCCTCCACTTT
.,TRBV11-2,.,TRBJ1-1,CASSLELRTEAFF,TGTGCCAGCAGCTTAGAGTTGAGGACTGAAGCTTTCTTT
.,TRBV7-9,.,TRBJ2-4,CASSQSRVKNIQYF,TGTGCCAGCAGCCAGAGTCGAGTCAAAAACATTCAGTACTTC
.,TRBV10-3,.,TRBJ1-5,CAISESTGSGNQPQHF,TGTGCCATCAGTGAGTCAACGGGTTCGGGCAATCAGCCCCAGCATTTT
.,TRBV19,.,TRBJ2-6,CATRKSQGGASGANVLTF,TGTGCCACCCGTAAGTCTCAGGGGGGAGCCTCTGGGGCCAACGTCCTGACTTTC
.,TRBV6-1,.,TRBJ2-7,CASSPSLHEQYF,TGTGCCAGCAGCCCTAGTCTCCACGAGCAGTACTTC
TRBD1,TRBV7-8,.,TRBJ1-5,CASSFGQGGDQPQHF,TGTGCCAGCAGCTTCGGACAGGGAGGGGATCAGCCCCAGCATTTT
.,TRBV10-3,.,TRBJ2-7,CAISDPGGPRRGYEQYF,TGTGCCATCAGTGACCCCGGGGGTCCCCGTCGAGGCTACGAGCAGTACTTC
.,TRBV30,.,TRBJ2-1,CAWSEGSASYNEQFF,TGTGCCTGGAGTGAAGGGTCAGCCTCCTACAATGAGCAGTTCTTC
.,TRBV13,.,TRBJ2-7,CASSFRSGSYEQYF,TGTGCCAGCAGCTTCCGAAGCGGCTCCTACGAGCAGTACTTC
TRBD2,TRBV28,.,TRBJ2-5,CASRPPGLAETQYF,TGTGCCAGCAGGCCGCCGGGACTAGCGGAGACCCAGTACTTC
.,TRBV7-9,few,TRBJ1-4,CASSLAQGVGEKEKLFF,TGTGCCAGCAGCTTAGCCCAGGGCGTGGGGGAAAAAGAAAAACTGTTTTTT
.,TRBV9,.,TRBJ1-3,CASSVARGSQGNTIYF,TGTGCCAGCAGCGTAGCTAGGGGATCGCAGGGAAACACCATATATTTT
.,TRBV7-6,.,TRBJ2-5,CASSLGLVRETQYF,TGTGCCAGCAGCTTAGGGCTAGTGAGAGAGACCCAGTACTTC
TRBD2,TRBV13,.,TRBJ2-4,CASSLGLTKNIQYF,TGTGCCAGCAGCTTGGGACTAACAAAAAACATTCAGTACTTC